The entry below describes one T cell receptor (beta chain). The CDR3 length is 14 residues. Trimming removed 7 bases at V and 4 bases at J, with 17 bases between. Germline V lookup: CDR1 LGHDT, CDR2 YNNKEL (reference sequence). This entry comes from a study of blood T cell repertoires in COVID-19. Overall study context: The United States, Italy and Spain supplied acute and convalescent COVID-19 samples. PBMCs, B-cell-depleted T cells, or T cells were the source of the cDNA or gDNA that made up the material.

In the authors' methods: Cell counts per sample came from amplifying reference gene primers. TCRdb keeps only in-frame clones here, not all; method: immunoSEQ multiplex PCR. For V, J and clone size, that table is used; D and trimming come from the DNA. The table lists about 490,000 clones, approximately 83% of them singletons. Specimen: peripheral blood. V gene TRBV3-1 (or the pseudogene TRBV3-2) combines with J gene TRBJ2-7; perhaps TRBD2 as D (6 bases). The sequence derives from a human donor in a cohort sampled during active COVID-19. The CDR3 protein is CASTMRGQTYEQYF. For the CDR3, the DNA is TGTGCCAGCACCATGCGGGGCCAGACATACGAGCAGTACTTC.